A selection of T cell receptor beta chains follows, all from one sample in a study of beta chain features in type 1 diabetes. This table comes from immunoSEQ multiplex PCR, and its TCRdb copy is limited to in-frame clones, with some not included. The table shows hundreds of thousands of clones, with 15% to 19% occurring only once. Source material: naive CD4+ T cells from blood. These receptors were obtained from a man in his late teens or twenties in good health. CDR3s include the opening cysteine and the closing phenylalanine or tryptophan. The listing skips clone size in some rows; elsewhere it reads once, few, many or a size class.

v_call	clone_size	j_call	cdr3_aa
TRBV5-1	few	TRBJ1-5	CASSGGVNQPQHF
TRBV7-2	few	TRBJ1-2	CASSLGAQSYGYTF
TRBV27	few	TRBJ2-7	CASSKFGTAGSYEQYF
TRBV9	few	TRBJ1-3	CASSLQGAPGNTIYF
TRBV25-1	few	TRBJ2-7	CASSDPGLAGFYEQYF
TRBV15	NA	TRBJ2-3	CATSRAGAGTRTDTQYF
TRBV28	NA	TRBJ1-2	CASSLQAYGYTF
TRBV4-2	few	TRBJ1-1	CASSQVGAMNTEAFF
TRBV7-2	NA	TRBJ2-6	CASSLGRAGANVLTF
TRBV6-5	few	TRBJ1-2	CASSSNRGYTF
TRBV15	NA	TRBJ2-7	CATSRDEGAQYF
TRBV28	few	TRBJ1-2	CASSLARAYGYTF
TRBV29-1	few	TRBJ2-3	CSAASRATDTQYF
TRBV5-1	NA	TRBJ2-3	CASSKGSRSPTDTQYF
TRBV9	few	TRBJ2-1	CASSVGIAGSYNEQFF
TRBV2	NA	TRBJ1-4	CASSRQGNPNEKLFF